This entry lists 26 T cell receptor beta chains sequenced from one sample in a study of cytomegalovirus exposure and HLA in healthy donors. The data were produced by immunoSEQ multiplex PCR, yet TCRdb's version contains in-frame clones alone and is incomplete. Of approximately 300,000 clones in the sample, about nine tenths were seen once. Material for sequencing was PBMCs. These receptors came from a woman younger than 35 in good health and CMV-seronegative.

This clone has a single count. The chain carries TRBV29-1 and TRBJ2-5; D gene ambiguous. Trimming left V 7 bases short and J 1 base short, with 4 bases between. The CDR3 runs to 10 residues. In germline, CDR1 is SQVTM, CDR2 ANQGSEA. In DNA, the CDR3 is TGCAGCGCGAGCCAAGAGACCCAGTACTTC. As protein: CSASQETQYF.

The chain is built from TRBV9 and TRBJ2-5; D is uncertain. V was trimmed by 0 bases and J by 5 bases, leaving 14 bases between them. The CDR3 is 15 amino acids. Germline CDR1 reads SGDLS; CDR2 reads YYNGEE. The CDR3, as DNA: TGTGCCAGCAGCGTAGTACCCGCGAGTGTGGAGACCCAGTACTTC. Translated, it gives CASSVVPASVETQYF.

The chain recombines TRBV18 with TRBJ2-7, with unresolved D. V gave up 3 bases and J gave up 7 bases, with 19 bases separating them. Germline-derived CDR1 and CDR2 are KGHSH and LQKENI. The CDR3 runs 15 residues. The CDR3 loop is CASSPKIREFREQYF. Here the CDR3 DNA reads TGTGCCAGCTCACCTAAAATTCGCGAATTCAGGGAGCAGTACTTC.

This clone was seen a single time. This rearrangement joins TRBV15 to TRBJ1-1; D might be TRBD1 (5 bases). This CDR3 has 14 residues. Between the trimmed V and J ends, which lost 1 base and 7 bases, there was a span of 13 bases. Germline V gene data show CDR1 as LNHNV and CDR2 as YYDKDF (reference sequence). The CDR3 sequence is CATSRGMGGIEAFF. The CDR3, as DNA: TGTGCCACCAGCAGAGGGATGGGGGGGATTGAAGCTTTCTTT.

The rearrangement uses TRBV6-6 and TRBJ2-7; 7 bases are a match to TRBD1. Germline V lookup: CDR1 MNHNY, CDR2 SVGAGI (reference sequence). The CDR3 is 15 amino acids. With 5 bases clipped from V and 2 bases from J, the junction kept 9 bases outside the gene matches. CDR3 region: CASSVRGPDTYEQYF. CDR3 nucleotide sequence: TGTGCCAGCAGTGTAAGGGGGCCAGATACCTACGAGCAGTACTTC.

This rearrangement joins TRBV2 to TRBJ2-3; D is unclear. Deletions cut 7 bases from V and 2 bases from J, with 7 bases between. Germline V CDR1 and CDR2: SNHLY, FYNNEI. CDR3 length equals 12 residues. In nucleotides, the CDR3 is TGTGCCAGCACCTACTTCACAGATACGCAGTATTTT. It encodes CASTYFTDTQYF. Together with reference TRBV2 and TRBJ2-3, the CDR3 gives the full variable domain: EPEVTQTPSHQVTQMGQEVILRCVPISNHLYFYWYRQILGQKVEFLVSFYNNEISEKSEIFDDQFSVERPDGSNFTLKIRSTKLEDSAMYFCASTYFTDTQYFGPGTRLTVL.

This chain connects TRBV5-6 to TRBJ2-7; perhaps TRBD2 as D (6 bases). V was trimmed by 4 bases and J by 6 bases, leaving 17 bases between them. CDR3 length: 14 amino acids. The germline V gene encodes CDR1 SGHDT and CDR2 YYEEEE. CDR3 sequence reads: CASSPPVGGFEQYF. In DNA form, the CDR3 reads TGTGCCAGCAGCCCCCCTGTGGGAGGTTTCGAGCAGTACTTC.

The chain links TRBV6-6 to TRBJ1-3, with D unresolved. The V and J ends lost 0 bases and 4 bases respectively, with 7 bases between them. CDR1 and CDR2 (germline): MNHNY, SVGAGI (reference sequence). CDR3 length: 14 amino acids. The CDR3 protein is CASSYSNTGNTIYF. DNA for the CDR3: TGTGCCAGCAGTTACTCGAACACCGGAAACACCATATATTTT.

This clone occurred once. In DNA form, the CDR3 reads TGTGCCACCAGCAGACGGACAGTTTCTAGCACAGATACGCAGTATTTT. Translated: CATSRRTVSSTDTQYF. The chain carries TRBV15 and TRBJ2-3, with a tentative D call TRBD1 (6 bases). The CDR3 covers 16 residues. Between the trimmed V and J ends, which lost 2 bases and 0 bases, there was a span of 12 bases. Germline loops: CDR1 LNHNV, CDR2 YYDKDF (reference sequence).

On this clone: Other DNA sequences in the same sample also yield this CDR3. CDR3 in DNA: TGTGCCAGCAGCTTAGATCGCGGCTACGAGCAGTACTTC. This translates into CASSLDRGYEQYF. V usage is TRBV7-2 and J usage is TRBJ2-7; no clear D gene. V lost 1 base to trimming and J lost 3 bases, with 7 bases between them. This CDR3 is built from 13 residues. Germline V gene sequence: CDR1 SGHTA, CDR2 FQGNSA.

The chain carries TRBV29-1 and TRBJ2-7, with D possibly matching TRBD1 (6 bases). From germline, CDR1 is SQVTM and CDR2 ANQGSEA. The CDR3 has 14 residues. V was trimmed by 5 bases and J by 4 bases, leaving 18 bases between them. CDR3: CSVQYTGYAYEQYF. CDR3 nucleotide sequence: TGCAGCGTTCAGTATACAGGGTATGCTTACGAGCAGTACTTC.

This chain connects TRBV19 to TRBJ1-5; D possibly corresponds to TRBD1 (6 bases). The CDR3 runs to 15 residues. The V and J ends lost 3 bases and 8 bases respectively, with 17 bases between them. The germline V gene encodes CDR1 LNHDA and CDR2 SQIVND (reference sequence). Written as DNA, the CDR3 is TGTGCCAGTAGTATGGATACAGGGTTTTGGGAGCCCCAGCATTTT. Translating gives CASSMDTGFWEPQHF. The variable domain in full, completed from reference TRBV19 and TRBJ1-5, reads DGGITQSPKYLFRKEGQNVTLSCEQNLNHDAMYWYRQDPGQGLRLIYYSQIVNDFQKGDIAEGYSVSREKKESFPLTVTSAQKNPTAFYLCASSMDTGFWEPQHFGDGTRLSIL.

V gene TRBV30 combines with J gene TRBJ2-3; 9 nucleotides agree with TRBD2. The J segment lost 6 bases and the V segment lost 5 bases, leaving 9 bases of the junction unmatched. The CDR3 is made up of 14 amino acids. Germline-derived CDR1 and CDR2 are GTSNPN and SVGIG (reference sequence). The CDR3 DNA reads as TGTGCCTGGGATCTCGGACTAGCGAGGGATACGCAGTATTTT. It codes for CAWDLGLARDTQYF.

The V call is TRBV28, the J call TRBJ1-5; 7 nucleotides align to TRBD1. This CDR3 comprises 15 residues. Germline CDR1 MDHEN, CDR2 SYDVKM. V lost 5 bases, J lost 2 bases, and 6 bases stayed unmatched. In nucleotides, the CDR3 is TGTGCCAGCAGTGACAGGGTAAGGGGCAATCAGCCCCAGCATTTT. It yields the protein CASSDRVRGNQPQHF.

The V call is TRBV9, the J call TRBJ1-5; TRBD1 aligns across 8 bases. CDR3 size: 15 residues. The J segment lost 2 bases and the V segment lost 3 bases, leaving 4 bases of the junction unmatched. The germline gives CDR1 SGDLS, CDR2 YYNGEE. CDR3 sequence reads: CASSAAGGGNQPQHF. The DNA for the CDR3 is TGTGCCAGCAGCGCCGCAGGGGGCGGCAATCAGCCCCAGCATTTT. The full variable domain, in which reference TRBV9 and TRBJ1-5 provide the parts outside the CDR3, is DSGVTQTPKHLITATGQRVTLRCSPRSGDLSVYWYQQSLDQGLQFLIQYYNGEERAKGNILERFSAQQFPDLHSELNLSSLELGDSALYFCASSAAGGGNQPQHFGDGTRLSIL.

The J gene is TRBJ1-1, the V gene TRBV19; D possibly corresponds to TRBD1 (6 bases). Germline CDR1 and CDR2: LNHDA and SQIVND (reference sequence). This CDR3 spans 12 amino acids. Trimming stripped 5 bases from V and 9 bases from J, with 13 bases between. The CDR3 sequence is CASSLTGTQAFF. The CDR3 bases are TGTGCCAGTAGTCTTACCGGGACACAAGCTTTCTTT.

The chain is built from TRBV5-1 and TRBJ1-1; 10 bases map to TRBD1. The CDR3 contains 17 residues. Looked up from germline, CDR1 is SGHRS and CDR2 is YFSETQ. After removal of 4 bases from V and 1 base from J, the junction contained 10 bases not matched to a gene. CDR3 sequence: CASSPLSRDRGNTEAFF. The CDR3 DNA sequence: TGCGCCAGCAGCCCCCTTTCCCGGGACAGGGGGAACACTGAAGCTTTCTTT.

The CDR3 here is CASSPGLESGYTF. The CDR3 DNA follows: TGTGCCAGCTCACCAGGGCTTGAATCTGGCTACACCTTC. The rearrangement joins TRBV18 to TRBJ1-2, with D unresolved. Trimming removed 2 bases from V and 7 bases from J, with 11 bases in between. The CDR3 spans 13 residues. Germline CDR1 and CDR2: KGHSH and LQKENI.

The V and J genes are TRBV6-6 and TRBJ2-7; 8 bases map to TRBD2. CDR3 length: 14 amino acids. Germline CDR1 MNHNY, CDR2 SVGAGI (reference sequence). V trimming: 2 bases; J trimming: 3 bases; junction bases outside the gene matches: 3. The CDR3 loop reads CASSYSGSDYEQYF. CDR3 in DNA: TGTGCCAGCAGTTACAGCGGGAGCGACTACGAGCAGTACTTC.

The CDR3 reads CASSPAPQQDHEQYF. The DNA for the CDR3 is TGTGCCAGCAGCCCGGCTCCCCAACAGGACCACGAGCAGTACTTC. J is TRBJ2-7 and V is TRBV5-4, with a weak D call TRBD1 (5 bases). The CDR3 extends over 15 amino acids. V shed 4 bases and J shed 5 bases, with 19 bases lying between them. The germline V gene encodes CDR1 SGHNT and CDR2 YYREEE (reference sequence).

The J gene is TRBJ2-1, the V gene TRBV6-5, with 8 bases aligning to TRBD2. CDR1 and CDR2 from the germline V gene are MNHEY and SVGAGI. The CDR3 covers 13 residues. V shed 6 bases and J 8 bases; nucleotides not matched to a gene: 6. The CDR3 reads CASRQAGVHEQFF. The CDR3 DNA reads TGTGCCAGCAGGCAAGCGGGAGTACATGAGCAGTTCTTC.

This chain's CDR3 is CASSEQGSTEAFF. CDR3 in DNA: TGTGCCAGCAGTGAACAGGGGAGCACTGAAGCTTTCTTT. This sequence joins TRBV2 and TRBJ1-1, with D possibly being TRBD1 (6 bases). The germline V and J ends were trimmed by 2 bases and 4 bases, with 8 bases remaining between them. Germline CDR1 and CDR2: SNHLY and FYNNEI. The CDR3 covers 13 residues.

This chain uses TRBV5-6 with TRBJ1-2; D perhaps matches TRBD1 (5 bases). CDR1 and CDR2 (germline): SGHDT, YYEEEE. The V and J ends lost 3 bases and 7 bases respectively, with 10 bases between them. The CDR3 totals 12 residues. The CDR3 spells CASSWQGGGYTF. In DNA form, the CDR3 reads TGTGCCAGCAGCTGGCAGGGTGGTGGCTACACCTTC.

The J gene is TRBJ2-1, the V gene TRBV25-1, with no clear D. Germline V lookup: CDR1 MGHDK, CDR2 SYGVNS. With 4 bases removed from V and 5 bases from J, the gap between germline ends came to 3 bases. The CDR3 covers 11 residues. The CDR3 DNA is TGTGCCAGCAGTGGGCACAATGAGCAGTTCTTC. Its translation: CASSGHNEQFF.

This chain connects TRBV5-4 to TRBJ2-1; TRBD2 might be the D (5 bases). The CDR3 covers 13 residues. The ends were cut back, 4 bases at V and 6 bases at J, with 11 bases in the middle. Germline V CDR1 and CDR2: SGHNT, YYREEE (reference sequence). CDR3 in amino acids: CASSPRDSNEQFF. In DNA, the CDR3 is TGTGCCAGCAGCCCCCGGGATTCCAATGAGCAGTTCTTC.

The genes are TRBV2 and TRBJ1-4; D is possibly TRBD1 (5 bases). Germline V CDR1 and CDR2: SNHLY, FYNNEI. The CDR3 is made up of 14 amino acids. Trimming pared 0 bases from V and 7 bases from J, leaving 9 bases between. The CDR3 reads CASSEAGVGEKLFF. The CDR3 bases are TGTGCCAGCAGTGAAGCAGGGGTCGGTGAAAAACTGTTTTTT.